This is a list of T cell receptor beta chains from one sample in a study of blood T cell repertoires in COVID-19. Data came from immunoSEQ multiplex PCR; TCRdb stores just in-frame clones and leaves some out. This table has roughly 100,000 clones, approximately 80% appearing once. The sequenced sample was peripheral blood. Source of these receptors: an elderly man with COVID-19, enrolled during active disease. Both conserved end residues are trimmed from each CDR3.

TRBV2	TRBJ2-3	ASSGQGGTDTQY
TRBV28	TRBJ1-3	ASHSGGAGNTIY
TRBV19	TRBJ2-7	ASSTTSGSFNEQY
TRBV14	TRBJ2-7	ASSLQWGPGEQY
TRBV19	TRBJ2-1	ASSLPGPPGDEQF
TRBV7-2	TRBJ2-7	ASSLVGKRDSYEQY
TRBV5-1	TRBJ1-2	ASSLDWGGDGYT
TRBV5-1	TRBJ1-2	ASSLQGDGYT
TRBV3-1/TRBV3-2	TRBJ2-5	ASSQEEAAEDQETQY
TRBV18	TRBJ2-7	ASSPGQVYEQY
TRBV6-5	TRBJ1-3	ASRTRTGGDTIY
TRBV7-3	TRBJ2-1	ASSLSVYNEQF
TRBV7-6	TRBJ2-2	ASSLAAGANTGELF
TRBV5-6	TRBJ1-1	ASSFGPGLNTEAF
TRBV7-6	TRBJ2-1	ASSFSVGSSYNEQF
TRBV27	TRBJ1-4	ASSPSPTEVNEKLF